These 7 T cell receptor beta chains share one sample of origin, sequenced in a study of blood T cell repertoires in COVID-19. The assay was immunoSEQ multiplex PCR, and TCRdb's table has in-frame clones only and misses some. Among 150,000 to 190,000 clones listed, around 87% were seen once. The sample comprised peripheral blood. These receptors all stem from a middle-aged woman with acute or convalescent COVID-19.

This chain connects TRBV30 to TRBJ2-7, with D maybe TRBD1 (6 bases). Between the trimmed V and J ends, which lost 0 bases and 1 base, there was a span of 13 bases. The CDR3 loop spans 15 amino acids. Germline CDR1 reads GTSNPN; CDR2 reads SVGIG (reference sequence). Written as DNA, the CDR3 is TGTGCCTGGAGTGTACGTCGAACAGGGTCCTACGAGCAGTACTTC. This codes for CAWSVRRTGSYEQYF. Using reference TRBV30 and TRBJ2-7 for the parts outside the CDR3, the full variable domain is SQTIHQWPATLVQPVGSPLSLECTVEGTSNPNLYWYRQAAGRGLQLLFYSVGIGQISSEVPQNLSASRPQDRQFILSSKKLLLSDSGFYLCAWSVRRTGSYEQYFGPGTRLTVT.

The rearrangement joins TRBV2 to TRBJ2-5; D is perhaps TRBD1 (6 bases). The CDR3 sequence is 15 residues long. Per the germline V gene, CDR1 is SNHLY and CDR2 is FYNNEI. V was trimmed by 4 bases and J by 1 base, leaving 13 bases between them. This chain's CDR3 is CASSALQGPQETQYF. Written as DNA, the CDR3 is TGTGCCAGCAGTGCACTACAGGGCCCCCAAGAGACCCAGTACTTC.

The V call is TRBV19, the J call TRBJ2-1, with a possible D match to TRBD2 (6 bases). V was trimmed by 11 bases and J by 3 bases, leaving 11 bases between them. The length of the CDR3 is 12 residues. Per the germline V gene, CDR1 is LNHDA and CDR2 is SQIVND (reference sequence). CDR3 residues: CASGGNYNEQFF. CDR3 sequence (DNA): TGTGCCTCCGGGGGTAACTACAATGAGCAGTTCTTC.

J is TRBJ2-2 and V is TRBV11-2, with D possibly matching TRBD1 (6 bases). Germline V gene sequence: CDR1 SGHAT, CDR2 FQNNGV. Trimming shortened V by 5 bases and J by 5 bases, and 15 bases separated the two germline ends. The CDR3 spans 15 residues. The CDR3 DNA reads as TGTGCCAGCAGCAAGGACAGCTTAGGAACCGGGGAGCTGTTTTTT. It codes for CASSKDSLGTGELFF. Complete variable domain (other parts from reference TRBV11-2 and TRBJ2-2): EAGVAQSPRYKIIEKRQSVAFWCNPISGHATLYWYQQILGQGPKLLIQFQNNGVVDDSQLPKDRFSAERLKGVDSTLKIQPAKLEDSAVYLCASSKDSLGTGELFFGEGSRLTVL.

The chain is built from TRBV7-9 and TRBJ1-6, with TRBD1 as a possible D gene (5 bases). From germline, CDR1 is SEHNR and CDR2 FQNEAQ (reference sequence). Deletions cut 1 base from V and 3 bases from J, with 16 bases between. The CDR3 has 18 amino acids. This CDR3 reads CASSLVQVGRVYNSPLHF. The CDR3, as DNA: TGTGCCAGCAGCTTAGTCCAGGTTGGCAGGGTCTATAATTCACCCCTCCACTTT.

This clone appeared once. J is TRBJ1-1 and V is TRBV5-4; a weak D match, TRBD1 (5 bases). Trimming pared 2 bases from V and 0 bases from J, leaving 11 bases between. Looked up from germline, CDR1 is SGHNT and CDR2 is YYREEE (reference sequence). The CDR3 sequence is 15 residues long. The CDR3 reads CASSFRREMNTEAFF. The CDR3 DNA follows: TGTGCCAGCAGCTTTCGCAGGGAAATGAACACTGAAGCTTTCTTT. Looking up the rest from reference TRBV5-4 and TRBJ1-1 gives the full variable domain: ETGVTQSPTHLIKTRGQQVTLRCSSQSGHNTVSWYQQALGQGPQFIFQYYREEENGRGNFPPRFSGLQFPNYSSELNVNALELDDSALYLCASSFRREMNTEAFFGQGTRLTVV.

V is TRBV5-1 and J is TRBJ2-7; 9 bases agree with TRBD1. Germline assignment: CDR1 SGHRS and CDR2 YFSETQ. J was trimmed by 5 bases and V by 0 bases; bases with no gene match: 3. There are 14 residues in the CDR3. The CDR3 DNA sequence: TGCGCCAGCAGCTTGGGACAGGGGGTCAACGAGCAGTACTTC. As protein: CASSLGQGVNEQYF.